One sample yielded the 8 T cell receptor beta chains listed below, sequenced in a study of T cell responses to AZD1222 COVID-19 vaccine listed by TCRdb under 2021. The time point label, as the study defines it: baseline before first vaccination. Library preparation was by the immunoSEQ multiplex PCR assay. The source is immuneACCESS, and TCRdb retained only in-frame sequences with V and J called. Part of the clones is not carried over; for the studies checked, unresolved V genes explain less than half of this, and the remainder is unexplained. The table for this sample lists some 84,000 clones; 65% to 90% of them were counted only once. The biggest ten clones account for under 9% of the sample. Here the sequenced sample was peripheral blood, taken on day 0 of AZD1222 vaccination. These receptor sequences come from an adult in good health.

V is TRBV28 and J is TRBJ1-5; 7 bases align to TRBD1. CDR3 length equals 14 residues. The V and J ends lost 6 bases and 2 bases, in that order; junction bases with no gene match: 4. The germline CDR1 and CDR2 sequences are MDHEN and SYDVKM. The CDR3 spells CASRRQGRNQPQHF. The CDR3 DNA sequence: TGTGCCAGCAGAAGACAGGGACGCAATCAGCCCCAGCATTTT.

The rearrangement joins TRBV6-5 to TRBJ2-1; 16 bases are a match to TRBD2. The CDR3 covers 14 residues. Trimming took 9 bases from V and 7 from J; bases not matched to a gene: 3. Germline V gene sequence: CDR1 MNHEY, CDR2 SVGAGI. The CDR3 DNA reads TGTGCCAGGGAGGGACTAGCGGGAGGGAATGAGCAGTTCTTC. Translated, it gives CAREGLAGGNEQFF.

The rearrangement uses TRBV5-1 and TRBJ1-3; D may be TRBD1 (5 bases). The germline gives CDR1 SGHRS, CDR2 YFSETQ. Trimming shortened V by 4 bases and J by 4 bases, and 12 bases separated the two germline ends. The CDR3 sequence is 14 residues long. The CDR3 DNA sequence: TGCGCCAGCAGCCCCGGGACCCACGGAAACACCATATATTTT. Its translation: CASSPGTHGNTIYF.

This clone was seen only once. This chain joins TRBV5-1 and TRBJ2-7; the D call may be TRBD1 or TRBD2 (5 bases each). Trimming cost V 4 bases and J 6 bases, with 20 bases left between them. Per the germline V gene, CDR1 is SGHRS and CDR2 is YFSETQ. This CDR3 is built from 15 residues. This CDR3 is CASSVEPGRKVEQYF. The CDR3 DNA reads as TGCGCCAGCAGCGTCGAACCGGGACGTAAGGTCGAGCAGTACTTC.

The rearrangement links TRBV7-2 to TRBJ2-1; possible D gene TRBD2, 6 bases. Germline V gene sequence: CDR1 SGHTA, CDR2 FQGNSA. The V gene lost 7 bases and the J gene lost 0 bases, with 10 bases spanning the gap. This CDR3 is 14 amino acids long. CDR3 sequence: CASTRESSYNEQFF. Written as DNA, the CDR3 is TGTGCCAGCACCCGGGAGAGCTCCTACAATGAGCAGTTCTTC.

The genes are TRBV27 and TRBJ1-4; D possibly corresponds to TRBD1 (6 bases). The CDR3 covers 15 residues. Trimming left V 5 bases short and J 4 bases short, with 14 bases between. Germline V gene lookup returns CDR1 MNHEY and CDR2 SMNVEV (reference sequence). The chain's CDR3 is CASSPWGQGNEKLFF. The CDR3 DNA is TGTGCCAGCAGTCCCTGGGGGCAGGGTAATGAAAAACTGTTTTTT. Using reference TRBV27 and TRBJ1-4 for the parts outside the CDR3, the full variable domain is EAQVTQNPRYLITVTGKKLTVTCSQNMNHEYMSWYRQDPGLGLRQIYYSMNVEVTDKGDVPEGYKVSRKEKRNFPLILESPSPNQTSLYFCASSPWGQGNEKLFFGSGTQLSVL.

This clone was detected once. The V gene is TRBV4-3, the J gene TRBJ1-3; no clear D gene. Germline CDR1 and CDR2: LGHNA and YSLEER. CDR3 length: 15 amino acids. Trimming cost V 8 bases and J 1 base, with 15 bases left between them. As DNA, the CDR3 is TGCGCCAGCGCAAACCGCGGGAATTCTGGAAACACCATATATTTT. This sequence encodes CASANRGNSGNTIYF.

CDR3 residues: CASSIREEQFF. DNA of the CDR3: TGTGCCAGTAGTATAAGAGAAGAGCAGTTCTTC. The chain uses TRBV19 and TRBJ2-1; no clear D gene. CDR1 and CDR2 from the germline V gene are LNHDA and SQIVND (reference sequence). CDR3 length equals 11 residues. The V end lost 2 bases, the J end lost 10 bases, and 6 bases lay between the germline ends.